This T cell receptor (beta chain) is from a study of cytomegalovirus exposure and HLA in healthy donors. PCR amplification relied on 60 Vbeta primers (plus 13 Jbeta primers). Source study methods: Approximately 83 million unique TCR beta chains, roughly 10 million shared, were counted in a later analysis. Clones were sequenced by immunoSEQ multiplex PCR, and TCRdb holds only the in-frame ones, with some missing. That table is the source of V, J and clone size, and D and trimming were worked out from the DNA. Of some 120,000 clones detected, approximately 78% appear once; the ten largest clones hold around 3.9%. The CDR3 consists of 14 residues. V gave up 7 bases and J gave up 7 bases, with 14 bases separating them. Germline V lookup: CDR1 MNHNS, CDR2 SASEGT.

The receptor's source is a man in his forties in good health and CMV-seronegative. The genes are TRBV6-1 and TRBJ1-6; no clear D gene. The sequenced sample was PBMCs. CDR3 in amino acids: CASTLDFPNSPLHF. CDR3 DNA sequence: TGTGCCAGCACACTTGACTTCCCGAATTCACCCCTCCACTTT.